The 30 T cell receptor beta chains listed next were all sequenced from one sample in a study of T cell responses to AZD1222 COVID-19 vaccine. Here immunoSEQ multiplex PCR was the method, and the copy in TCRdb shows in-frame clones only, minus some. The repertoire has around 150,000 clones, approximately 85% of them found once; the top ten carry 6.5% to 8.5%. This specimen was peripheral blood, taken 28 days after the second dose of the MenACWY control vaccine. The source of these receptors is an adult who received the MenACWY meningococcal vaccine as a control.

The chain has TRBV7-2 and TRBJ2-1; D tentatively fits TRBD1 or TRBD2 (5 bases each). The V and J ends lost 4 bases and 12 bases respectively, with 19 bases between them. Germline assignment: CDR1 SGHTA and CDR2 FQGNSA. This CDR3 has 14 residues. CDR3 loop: CASSSRDAVLGQFF. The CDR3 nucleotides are TGTGCCAGCAGCTCACGGGACGCCGTATTAGGGCAGTTCTTC.

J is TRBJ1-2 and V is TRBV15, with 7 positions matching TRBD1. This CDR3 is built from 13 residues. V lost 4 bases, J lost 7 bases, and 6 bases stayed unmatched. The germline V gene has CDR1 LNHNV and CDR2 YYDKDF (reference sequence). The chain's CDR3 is CATSKIRTGGYTF. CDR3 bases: TGTGCCACCAGCAAAATAAGGACAGGTGGCTACACCTTC. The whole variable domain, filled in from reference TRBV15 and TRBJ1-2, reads DAMVIQNPRYQVTQFGKPVTLSCSQTLNHNVMYWYQQKSSQAPKLLFHYYDKDFNNEADTPDNFQSRRPNTSFCFLDIRSPGLGDTAMYLCATSKIRTGGYTFGSGTRLTVV.

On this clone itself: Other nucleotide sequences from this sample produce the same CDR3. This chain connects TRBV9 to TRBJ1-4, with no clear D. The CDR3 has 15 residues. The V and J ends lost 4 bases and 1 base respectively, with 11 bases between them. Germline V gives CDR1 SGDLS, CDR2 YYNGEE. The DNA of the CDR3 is TGTGCCAGCAGCCCCCGGTTAGGAACTAATGAAAAACTGTTTTTT. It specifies CASSPRLGTNEKLFF.

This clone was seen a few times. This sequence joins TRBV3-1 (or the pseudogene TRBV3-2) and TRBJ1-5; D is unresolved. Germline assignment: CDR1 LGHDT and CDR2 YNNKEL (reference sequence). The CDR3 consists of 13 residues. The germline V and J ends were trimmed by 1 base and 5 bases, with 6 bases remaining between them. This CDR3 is CASSQGSDQPQHF. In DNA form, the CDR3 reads TGTGCCAGCAGCCAAGGGTCAGATCAGCCCCAGCATTTT.

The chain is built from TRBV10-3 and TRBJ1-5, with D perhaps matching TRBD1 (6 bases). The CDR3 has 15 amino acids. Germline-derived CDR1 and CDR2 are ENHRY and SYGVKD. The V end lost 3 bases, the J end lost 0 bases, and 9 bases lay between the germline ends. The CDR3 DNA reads TGTGCCATCAGTGAACTGGGGGCTAGCAATCAGCCCCAGCATTTT. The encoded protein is CAISELGASNQPQHF.

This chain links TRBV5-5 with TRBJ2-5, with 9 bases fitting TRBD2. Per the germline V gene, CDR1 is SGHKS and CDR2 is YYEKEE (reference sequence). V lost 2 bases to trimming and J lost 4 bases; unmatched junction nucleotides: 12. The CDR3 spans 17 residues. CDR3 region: CASSFPAGGVLGETQYF. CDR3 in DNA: TGTGCCAGCAGCTTTCCCGCGGGAGGGGTTTTGGGAGAGACCCAGTACTTC.

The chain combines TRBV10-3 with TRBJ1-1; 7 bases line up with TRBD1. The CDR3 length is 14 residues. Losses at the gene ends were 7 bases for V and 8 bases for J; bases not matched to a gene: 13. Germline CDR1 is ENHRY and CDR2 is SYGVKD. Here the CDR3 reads CAINSRGAFGEAFF. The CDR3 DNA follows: TGTGCCATCAATAGCAGGGGGGCCTTCGGGGAAGCTTTCTTT.

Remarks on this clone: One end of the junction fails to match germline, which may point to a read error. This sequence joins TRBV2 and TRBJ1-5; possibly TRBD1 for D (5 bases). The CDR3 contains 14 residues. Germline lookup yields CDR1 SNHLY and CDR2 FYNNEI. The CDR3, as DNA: TGTGCCGGCAGTGTGGGCAGGGAGGGTCAGCCCCAGCATTTT. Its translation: CAGSVGREGQPQHF.

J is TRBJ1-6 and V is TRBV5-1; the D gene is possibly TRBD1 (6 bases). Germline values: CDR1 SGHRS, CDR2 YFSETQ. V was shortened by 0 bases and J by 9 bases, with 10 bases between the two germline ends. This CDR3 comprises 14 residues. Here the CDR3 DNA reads TGCGCCAGCAGCTTGGAATCACAGGGTTCACCCCTCCACTTT. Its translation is CASSLESQGSPLHF.

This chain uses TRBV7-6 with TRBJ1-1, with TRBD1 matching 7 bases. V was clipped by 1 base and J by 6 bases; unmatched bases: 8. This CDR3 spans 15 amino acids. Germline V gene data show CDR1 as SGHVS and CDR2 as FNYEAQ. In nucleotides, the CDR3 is TGTGCCAGCAGCTTAGAGTTACAGGGGAGTCCTGAAGCTTTCTTT. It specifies CASSLELQGSPEAFF.

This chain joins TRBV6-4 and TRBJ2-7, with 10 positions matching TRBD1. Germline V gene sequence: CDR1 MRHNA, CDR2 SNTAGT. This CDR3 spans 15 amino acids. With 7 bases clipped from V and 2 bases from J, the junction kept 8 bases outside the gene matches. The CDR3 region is CASTHDRGPTYEQYF. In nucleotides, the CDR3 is TGTGCCAGCACCCATGACAGGGGGCCGACCTACGAGCAGTACTTC.

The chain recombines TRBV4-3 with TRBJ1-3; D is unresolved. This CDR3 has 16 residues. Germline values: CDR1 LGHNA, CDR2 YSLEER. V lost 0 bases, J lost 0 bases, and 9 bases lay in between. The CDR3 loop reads CASSQEGRASGNTIYF. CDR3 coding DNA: TGCGCCAGCAGCCAAGAAGGAAGGGCCTCTGGAAACACCATATATTTT.

In DNA, the CDR3 is TGTGCCATCAGTGGTGGGGGCATCTTGAACACTGAAGCTTTCTTT. It codes for CAISGGGILNTEAFF. The chain has TRBV10-3 and TRBJ1-1, with D tentatively TRBD1 (6 bases). The CDR3 is 15 residues long. The V end was cut by 4 bases, the J end by 0 bases, with 12 bases between. CDR1 and CDR2 (germline): ENHRY, SYGVKD.

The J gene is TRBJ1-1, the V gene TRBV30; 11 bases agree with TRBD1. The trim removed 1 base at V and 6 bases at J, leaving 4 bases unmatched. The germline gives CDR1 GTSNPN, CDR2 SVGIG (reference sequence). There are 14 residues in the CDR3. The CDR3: CAWSARTGGSEAFF. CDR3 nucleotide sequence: TGTGCCTGGAGTGCGCGGACAGGGGGCTCTGAAGCTTTCTTT.

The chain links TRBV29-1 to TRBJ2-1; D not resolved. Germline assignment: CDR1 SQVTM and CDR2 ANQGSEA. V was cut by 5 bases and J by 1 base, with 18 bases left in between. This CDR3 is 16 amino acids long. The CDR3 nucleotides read TGCAGCGTTAGTTACAGAACCTCCGGATCCTACAATGAGCAGTTCTTC. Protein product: CSVSYRTSGSYNEQFF.

In nucleotides, the CDR3 is TGTGCCACCAGCAGAGACCGGATGAGCTCCTATAATTCACCCCTCCACTTT. Translated, it gives CATSRDRMSSYNSPLHF. The chain has TRBV15 and TRBJ1-6; D gene uncertain. Germline values: CDR1 LNHNV, CDR2 YYDKDF (reference sequence). V was pared by 0 bases and J by 0 bases, with 9 bases between. The CDR3 is made up of 17 amino acids.

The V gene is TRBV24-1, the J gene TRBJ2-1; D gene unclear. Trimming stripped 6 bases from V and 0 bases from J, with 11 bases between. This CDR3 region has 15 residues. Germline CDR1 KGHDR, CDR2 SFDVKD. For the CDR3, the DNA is TGTGCCACCAGTCGATTCGGAAGCTCCTACAATGAGCAGTTCTTC. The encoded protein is CATSRFGSSYNEQFF.

The CDR3 nucleotides read TGTGCCAGCAGCTTAGATCAAATCAATGAGCAGTTCTTC. This sequence encodes CASSLDQINEQFF. The chain has TRBV11-3 and TRBJ2-1; D gene unclear. V was clipped by 0 bases and J by 6 bases, with 6 bases between them. This CDR3 has 13 amino acids. The germline V gene has CDR1 SGHNT and CDR2 YENEEA. Looking up the rest from reference TRBV11-3 and TRBJ2-1 gives the full variable domain: EAGVVQSPRYKIIEKKQPVAFWCNPISGHNTLYWYLQNLGQGPELLIRYENEEAVDDSQLPKDRFSAERLKGVDSTLKIQPAELGDSAVYLCASSLDQINEQFFGPGTRLTVL.

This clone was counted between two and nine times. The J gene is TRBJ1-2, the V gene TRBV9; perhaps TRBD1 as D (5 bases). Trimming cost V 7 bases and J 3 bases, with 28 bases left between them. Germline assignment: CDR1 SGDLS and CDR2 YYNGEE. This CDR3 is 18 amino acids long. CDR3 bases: TGTGCCAGCGCCCGATCCGTAACAGGCCTTGGAGGTGACTATGGCTACACCTTC. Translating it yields CASARSVTGLGGDYGYTF.

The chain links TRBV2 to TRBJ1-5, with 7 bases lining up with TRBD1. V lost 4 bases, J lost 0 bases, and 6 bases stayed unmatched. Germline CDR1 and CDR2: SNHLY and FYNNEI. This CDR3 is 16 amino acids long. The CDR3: CASSAGTAYSNQPQHF. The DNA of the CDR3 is TGTGCCAGCAGTGCGGGGACAGCTTATAGCAATCAGCCCCAGCATTTT.

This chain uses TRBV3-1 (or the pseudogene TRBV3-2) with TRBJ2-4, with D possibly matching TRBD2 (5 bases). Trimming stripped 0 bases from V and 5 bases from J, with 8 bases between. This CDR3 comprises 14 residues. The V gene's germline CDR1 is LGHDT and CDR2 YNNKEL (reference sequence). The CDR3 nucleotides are TGTGCCAGCAGCCAAGATTATAGCGAAAACATTCAGTACTTC. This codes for CASSQDYSENIQYF.

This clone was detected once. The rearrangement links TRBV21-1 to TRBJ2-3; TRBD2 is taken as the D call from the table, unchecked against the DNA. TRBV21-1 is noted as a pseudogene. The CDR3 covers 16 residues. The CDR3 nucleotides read TGTGCCAGCAGCATCAGAGCGGGGCCCACGTTGGATACGCAGTATTTT. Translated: CASSIRAGPTLDTQYF.

CDR3 amino acids: CASSLRGEGQLKLAYEQYV. CDR3 DNA: TGTGCCAGCAGCCTCCGTGGGGAAGGACAGTTAAAGCTAGCCTACGAGCAGTACGTC. The rearrangement links TRBV5-6 to TRBJ2-7; D may be TRBD1 (6 bases). The CDR3 length is 19 residues. Germline CDR1 reads SGHDT; CDR2 reads YYEEEE. V was shortened by 4 bases and J by 2 bases, with 28 bases between the two germline ends.

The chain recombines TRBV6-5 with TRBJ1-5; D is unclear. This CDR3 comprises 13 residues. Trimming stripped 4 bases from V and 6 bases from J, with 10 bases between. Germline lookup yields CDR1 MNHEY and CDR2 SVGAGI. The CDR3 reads CASSSGPGQPQHF. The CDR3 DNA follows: TGTGCCAGCAGTTCTGGACCGGGTCAGCCCCAGCATTTT.

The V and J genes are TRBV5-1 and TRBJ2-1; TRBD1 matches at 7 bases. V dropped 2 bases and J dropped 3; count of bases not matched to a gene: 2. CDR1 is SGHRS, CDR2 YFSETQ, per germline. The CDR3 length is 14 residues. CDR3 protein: CASSLGDSYNEQFF. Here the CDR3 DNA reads TGCGCCAGCAGCTTAGGGGACAGCTACAATGAGCAGTTCTTC.

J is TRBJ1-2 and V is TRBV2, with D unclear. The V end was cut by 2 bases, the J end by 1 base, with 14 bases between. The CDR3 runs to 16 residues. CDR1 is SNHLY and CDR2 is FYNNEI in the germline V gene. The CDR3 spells CASSENRAAYNYGYTF. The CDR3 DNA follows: TGTGCCAGCAGTGAAAATCGGGCAGCTTATAACTATGGCTACACCTTC.

The CDR3, as DNA: TGTGCCAGCAGCCAAGAGGGACTAGATCGCTACGAGCAGTACTTC. Protein product: CASSQEGLDRYEQYF. The rearrangement uses TRBV14 and TRBJ2-7; 8 nucleotides agree with TRBD2. This CDR3 is 15 amino acids long. The ends lost 0 bases at V and 3 bases at J; junction bases unmatched: 4. Germline CDR1 reads SGHDN; CDR2 reads FVKESK.

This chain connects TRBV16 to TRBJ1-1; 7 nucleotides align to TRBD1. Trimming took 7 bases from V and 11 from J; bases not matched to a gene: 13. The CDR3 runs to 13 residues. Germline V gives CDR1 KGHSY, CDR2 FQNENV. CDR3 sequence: CASTLEGANLAFF. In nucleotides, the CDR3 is TGTGCCAGCACCCTGGAGGGGGCAAATCTGGCTTTCTTT.

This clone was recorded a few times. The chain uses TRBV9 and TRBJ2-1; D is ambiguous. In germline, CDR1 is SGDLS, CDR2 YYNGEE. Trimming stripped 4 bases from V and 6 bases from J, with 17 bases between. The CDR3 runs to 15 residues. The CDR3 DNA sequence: TGTGCCAGCAGCCCCCAGAGTAGCCCTGGCAATGAGCAGTTCTTC. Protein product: CASSPQSSPGNEQFF.

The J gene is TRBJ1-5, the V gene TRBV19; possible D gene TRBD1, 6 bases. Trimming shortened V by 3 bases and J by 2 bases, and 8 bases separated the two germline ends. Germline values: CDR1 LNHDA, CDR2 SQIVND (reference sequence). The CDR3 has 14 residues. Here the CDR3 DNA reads TGTGCCAGTAGTATTAACAGGGGCAATCAGCCCCAGCATTTT. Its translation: CASSINRGNQPQHF.